The clone carrying this TCR beta chain showed up just a few times. Its antigen is as yet unknown. The memory fraction was CD4+CD45RO+CD25- cells. CDR3 length: 15 amino acids. Trimming stripped 8 bases from V and 1 base from J, with 18 bases between. Germline CDR1 SNHLY, CDR2 FYNNEI. Overall study findings and caveats: The TCR gene usage of tumor memory CD4+ T cells clustered together with blood and lymph node memory CD4+ cells and with lymph node naive CD4+ cells. Tumor Treg TCRs overlapped most with tumor naive CD4+ cells. The larger cohort examined one V-J beta rearrangement, not whole repertoires.

MiXCR was run by TCRdb on the 5' RACE reads, yielding one entry per CDR3 protein. The profile shows 55,000 to 70,000 distinct CDR3 sequences, roughly 28% of them singletons. J is TRBJ2-7 and V is TRBV2; tentatively, D is TRBD2 (6 bases). The source of this sequence is a female donor with breast cancer. The sample taken for sequencing was tumor-infiltrating memory CD4+ T cells sorted from the breast tumor. The sample's subset: memory CD4+ T cells, CD4+CD45RO+CD25-. The CDR3 loop reads CASAKTGTSSYEQYF. CDR3 sequence (DNA): TGTGCCAGCGCAAAGACCGGGACTTCTTCCTACGAGCAGTACTTC.